This TCR beta chain was recovered during a study of beta chain features in type 1 diabetes (dated by TCRdb to the late 2010s). In terms of the full investigation: Mean age, gender distribution, total cell number and subset yield did not differ between patients and healthy donors. A total of 85 million to 110 million sorted cells were examined across all samples, and RNA yield correlated strongly with the number of cells per subset. In the study, TCRB repertoires of sorted circulating CD4+ T cell subsets from recently diagnosed type 1 diabetes patients were compared with those of matched healthy donors. Naive and central memory subsets were obtained from all 28 donors, but regulatory and stem cell-like memory subsets were isolated from only 8 patients and roughly eight healthy donors.

Beyond this particular receptor, the publication reports: Patients with type 1 diabetes made fewer insertions and deleted more nucleotides at VDJ recombination sites, implying thymic rearrangement abnormalities. Shorter templates might have been favored by PCR, but patient and control samples were amplified and corrected together, so both groups would have been affected equally by any skew. Because small numbers of individuals were included in the HLA sub-analyses, any influence of HLA type on TCRB rearrangement was left unresolved. Naive, central memory and regulatory TCRB repertoires appeared more similar among patients than among healthy donors. Type 1 diabetes patients showed a moderate but significant shortening of TCRB CDR3 length in all four CD4+ subsets. Because cDNA was sequenced instead of genomic DNA, activated cells with high expression could be over-represented, although the groups did not differ in activation or CD3 levels.

The High Capacity cDNA Reverse Transcription Kit was used to reverse transcribe all of the isolated RNA, meaning that expressed TCRB transcripts were what got sequenced. Deep immunoSEQ sequencing was performed on naive, central memory and regulatory T cell samples, with an average of around 3.4 million total reads per sample. Sorted cells were lysed in RLT buffer and RNA was extracted with DNase-treated RNeasy Micro or Mini kits, depending on cell number. Each cell subset was processed on its own to prevent cross-contamination, while patient and healthy donor samples were processed together. The immunoSEQ multiplex PCR was used to amplify TCRB sequences from cDNA, yielding 87-bp fragments that span the CDR3 region. Sequencing of the amplicons was done on the Illumina HiSeq platform. The paper's processing steps were these. Synthetic template baselines were used to correct PCR bias computationally, reads within Hamming distance 2 were collapsed, and singletons that could not be merged were discarded. Reads were aligned to IMGT to assign V, D and J genes, CDR3 length, and insertions or deletions at six rearrangement sites. Within each subset, clonotype counts were normalized to the number of sorted cells before true diversity and Gini coefficients were calculated with the tcR R package. The overlap coefficient, calculated on TCRB nucleotide sequences, was used to quantify repertoire sharing. TCRdb re-hosts the immuneACCESS table, in-frame sequences only. Its copies lack some clones; in the studies checked, an unresolved V gene accounts for under half of them, and the cause for the rest is not known. V and J calls and clone size follow that table, whereas D and trimming were derived from the DNA. The sample profile shows about 220,000 clones; approximately 10% of them were found once. 1% to 1.5% of the sample belongs to the ten largest clones.

With regard to this clone: What this receptor recognizes is not known. No clone much larger than this one lies a single base away; base qualities are absent.

From each donor, a single peripheral blood sample of about 100 mL on average was drawn into heparinised tubes. Naive, central memory, regulatory and stem cell-like memory CD4+ T cells were sorted on a BD FACSAria II using a panel including CD45RO, CCR7, CD25, CD127, CD95 and CD27. Every sorted population had a purity above 95%. PBMCs were isolated right away by Lymphoprep density gradient centrifugation and were stained directly, without culture. To minimize batch effects, samples were stained and sorted in pairs, one healthy donor with one patient per experiment. The TCR comes from a man aged 18-30 years in good health. Material: central memory CD4+ T cells from blood.

This receptor has the CDR3 CASSPRGSLTNEKLFF. The nucleotide sequence reads as follows: TGTGCCAGCAGCCCGCGGGGCAGCCTAACTAATGAAAAACTGTTTTTT. The chain is assembled from TRBV7-9 and TRBJ1-4, with a weak D call of TRBD1 (5 bases match). The CDR3 has 16 amino acids, counting the end cysteine and phenylalanine. Kept here is only the CDR3 DNA, which spans 48 bases and is read in frame from base 1. Based on the germline V gene (reference sequence), the CDR1 and CDR2 sequences are SEHNR and FQNEAQ. V gives up 5 bases and J gives up 1 base, and the segment between their germline ends measures 14 bases.